This T cell receptor beta chain was sequenced for a study of T-cell reconstitution after alpha-beta-depleted transplantation in children. With 5 bases removed from V and 3 bases from J, the gap between germline ends came to 14 bases. Per germline, CDR1 SGHTA and CDR2 FQGTGA. This CDR3 comprises 16 residues. TCRbeta library construction was performed incorporating unique molecular identifiers. TCRdb re-analysed the PCR reads in MiXCR, keeping a single row per CDR3 protein. The sample has fewer than 700,000 distinct CDR3 sequences, approximately 12% seen once. A word on this clonotype: What it binds is not known.

General study findings and limits: Elevated TCRbeta diversity at day 60 was traced, in some patients, to surviving recipient T cells and thymic progenitors. At around two months after transplant, the alpha-beta T cells were reportedly derived from several hundred expanded clones that came from non-depleted graft cells. T-cell numbers and diversity, one year after transplant, stemmed largely from T cells that were newly produced.

The clonotype originates from a male patient between 5 and 17 years old who had a stem cell transplant for acute myeloid leukemia, so the T cells may come from the graft donor. The chain links TRBV7-3 to TRBJ2-6; D perhaps matches TRBD1 (5 bases). Sequences were derived from PBMCs, mostly from graft donor cells, sampled 360 days after TCRalphabeta/CD19-depleted stem cell transplant. The CDR3 region is CASSRLQGIGANVLTF. The CDR3 bases are TGTGCCAGCAGCCGACTTCAGGGAATTGGGGCCAACGTCCTGACTTTC.